Shown below are 8 T cell receptor beta chains from a single sample sequenced in a study of cytomegalovirus exposure and HLA in healthy donors. The PCR had 60 Vbeta and 13 Jbeta primers. Profiling relied on immunoSEQ multiplex PCR, and the TCRdb table lists in-frame clones only, not all of them. The sample carries around 67,000 clones, about 60% recorded once. Sequencing used PBMCs. These receptors were collected from a woman aged 50 to 60 in good health and CMV-seronegative.

This chain uses TRBV30 with TRBJ1-2; 7 bases agree with TRBD1. The CDR3 consists of 14 residues. CDR1 is GTSNPN and CDR2 is SVGIG in the germline V gene (reference sequence). After removal of 2 bases from V and 2 bases from J, the junction contained 5 bases not matched to a gene. DNA for the CDR3: TGTGCCTGGAGTCACCCGACAGGGAACTATGGCTACACCTTC. Encoded protein: CAWSHPTGNYGYTF.

The rearrangement uses TRBV20-1 and TRBJ1-3; D gene uncertain. The CDR3 is 11 amino acids. Germline CDR1 is DFQATT and CDR2 is SNEGSKA (reference sequence). V was clipped by 7 bases and J by 3 bases, with 7 bases between them. CDR3 amino acids: CSGTVGNTIYF. CDR3 bases: TGCAGTGGTACGGTTGGAAACACCATATATTTT.

This clone was counted a few times. The V and J genes are TRBV7-2 and TRBJ2-5; 7 bases agree with TRBD1. The CDR3 sequence is 17 residues long. Trimming cost V 1 base and J 0 bases; bases outside gene matches: 8. Germline-derived CDR1 and CDR2 are SGHTA and FQGNSA. In nucleotides, the CDR3 is TGTGCCAGCAGCTTAGGGTCCCCGGGACAGTACCAAGAGACCCAGTACTTC. This encodes CASSLGSPGQYQETQYF.

This chain links TRBV18 with TRBJ2-7, with D perhaps matching TRBD2 (5 bases). Germline CDR1 and CDR2: KGHSH and LQKENI. V dropped 0 bases and J dropped 2 bases, with 14 bases sitting between them. The CDR3 runs 16 residues. The CDR3, as DNA: TGTGCCAGCTCACCACCGTTTTCAGGAGGTCCCTACGAGCAGTACTTC. Translation gives CASSPPFSGGPYEQYF.

The V gene is TRBV5-5, the J gene TRBJ2-1; D is possibly TRBD1 (6 bases). The V gene's germline CDR1 is SGHKS and CDR2 YYEKEE (reference sequence). The CDR3 is made up of 15 amino acids. V was shortened by 4 bases and J by 3 bases, with 14 bases between the two germline ends. The CDR3 reads CASSVTGNSYNEQFF. In DNA form, the CDR3 reads TGTGCCAGCAGCGTTACAGGGAACAGCTACAATGAGCAGTTCTTC. Variable domain in full (rest from reference TRBV5-5 and TRBJ2-1): DAGVTQSPTHLIKTRGQQVTLRCSPISGHKSVSWYQQVLGQGPQFIFQYYEKEERGRGNFPDRFSARQFPNYSSELNVNALLLGDSALYLCASSVTGNSYNEQFFGPGTRLTVL.

The V and J genes are TRBV11-3 and TRBJ2-5; 8 nucleotides match TRBD1. The germline V gene has CDR1 SGHNT and CDR2 YENEEA. V gave up 5 bases and J gave up 5 bases; unmatched junction bases: 7. CDR3 length: 14 residues. The CDR3 sequence: CASSPSGGDETQYF. The CDR3 region has the DNA TGTGCCAGCAGCCCATCAGGGGGCGATGAGACCCAGTACTTC.

V gene TRBV25-1 combines with J gene TRBJ2-7; 9 bases match TRBD2. Germline V gene sequence: CDR1 MGHDK, CDR2 SYGVNS. This CDR3 is 16 amino acids long. V shed 10 bases, J shed 1 base, and the junction held 14 bases outside the gene matches. CDR3 amino acids: CATTPGASGDSYEQYF. DNA for the CDR3: TGTGCCACCACCCCAGGGGCTAGCGGGGATTCCTACGAGCAGTACTTC.

The chain is built from TRBV4-2 and TRBJ2-7; the match to TRBD2 covers 8 bases. Trimming at V came to 4 bases and at J to 3 bases, leaving 8 bases not matched to a gene. The germline V gene has CDR1 LGHNA and CDR2 YNFKEQ. This CDR3 has 15 amino acids. CDR3 loop: CASSLRQRESYEQYF. The CDR3, as DNA: TGTGCCAGCAGCCTCCGGCAGCGGGAGAGCTACGAGCAGTACTTC.